Listed below are T cell receptor beta chains from one sample, sequenced in a study of shared clonotypes between healthy human individuals. Produced via immunoSEQ multiplex PCR; TCRdb's table is partial and in-frame only. The table has around 2,000,000 clones, roughly 94% seen once; the top ten hold around 0.13%. The sample consisted of naive CD4+ T cells sorted from blood. Receptor source: a man in his late teens or twenties in good health. The CDR3 runs from the conserved cysteine through the conserved F or W. A D gene is named only where the DNA matches it firmly. Clone size, where shown, is once, few, many, or a class for clones that have expanded.

d_call,j_call,clone_size,v_call,cdr3_nt,cdr3_aa
TRBD2,TRBJ2-2,NA,TRBV6-5,TGTGCCAGCAGTTACTACTCGGGAGGGATTCCCGGGGAGCTGTTTTTT,CASSYYSGGIPGELFF
NA,TRBJ2-2,NA,TRBV5-4,TGTGCCAGCAGCGACACCGGGGAGCTGTTTTTT,CASSDTGELFF
NA,TRBJ2-1,NA,TRBV19,TGTGCCAGTAGTAAACGGTTTTCTGACAATGAGCAGTTCTTC,CASSKRFSDNEQFF
NA,TRBJ1-1,NA,TRBV6-6,TGTGCCAGCAGTTCCGGGGGTACGAACACTGAAGCTTTCTTT,CASSSGGTNTEAFF
NA,TRBJ2-4,NA,TRBV7-9,TGTGCCAGCAGCTTATTTGCCTCGACAGCCAAAAACATTCAGTACTTC,CASSLFASTAKNIQYF
TRBD2,TRBJ2-1,NA,TRBV11-1,TGTGCCAGCAGCGTCGGCGGGAGTGCGTACAATGAGCAGTTCTTC,CASSVGGSAYNEQFF
TRBD1,TRBJ2-2,NA,TRBV6-1,TGTGCCAGCGACCCGGGACAGGGGACCACCGGGGAGCTGTTTTTT,CASDPGQGTTGELFF
NA,TRBJ2-5,NA,TRBV4-1,TGCGCCAGCAGCCGCCCCAGCGGGGAGACCCAGTACTTC,CASSRPSGETQYF
TRBD1,TRBJ2-2,NA,TRBV6-1,TGTGCCAGCAGTGAATTCTTAGGACAGGGGTCCGCGAACACCGGGGAGCTGTTTTTT,CASSEFLGQGSANTGELFF
NA,TRBJ1-6,NA,TRBV6-1,TGTGCCAGCAGTGAATTAGGGAATACGAGAGTTTCACCCCTCCACTTT,CASSELGNTRVSPLHF
NA,TRBJ2-7,NA,TRBV6-4,TGTGCCAGCAGTGGGGGGTCCTTTTACGAGCAGTACTTC,CASSGGSFYEQYF
NA,TRBJ1-5,NA,TRBV10-2,TGCGCCAGCAGTTTGGAGGGGCGGTATCAGCCCCAGCATTTT,CASSLEGRYQPQHF
NA,TRBJ2-1,NA,TRBV30,TGTGCCTGGAGCAGGGAACCCATCTACAATGAGCAGTTCTTC,CAWSREPIYNEQFF
NA,TRBJ1-2,NA,TRBV11-3,TGTGCCAGCAGCTTATCTGGGGCCCGCGACTATGGCTACACCTTC,CASSLSGARDYGYTF
NA,TRBJ1-1,NA,TRBV19,TGTGCCAGTAGCAACCCCAAGAACACTGAAGCTTTCTTT,CASSNPKNTEAFF
NA,TRBJ2-2,NA,TRBV5-4,TGTGCCAGCAGCTTGGGACTCGAGAACACCGGGGAGCTGTTTTTT,CASSLGLENTGELFF
TRBD1,TRBJ1-6,NA,TRBV27,TGTGCCAGCAGATTCGCGGACAGGTTTAATTCACCCCTCCACTTT,CASRFADRFNSPLHF
NA,TRBJ2-3,NA,TRBV5-6,TGTGCCAGCAGCCATCCTTGGGGTGGGGATACGCAGTATTTT,CASSHPWGGDTQYF
TRBD1,TRBJ2-3,NA,TRBV2,TGTGCCAGCGGATCCTGGACAGGCGGAGATACGCAGTATTTT,CASGSWTGGDTQYF
TRBD1,TRBJ1-2,NA,TRBV10-3,TGTGCCATCAAATCCGGGACAGGGAGCATCGATGGCTACACCTTC,CAIKSGTGSIDGYTF
NA,TRBJ1-5,once,TRBV11-2,TGTGCCAGCAGCTTAAGCGGGGGCAGGCTCAATCAGCCCCAGCATTTT,CASSLSGGRLNQPQHF
NA,TRBJ1-4,NA,TRBV6-5,TGTGCCACCTCACAGTCTAATGAAAAACTGTTTTTT,CATSQSNEKLFF
NA,TRBJ1-6,NA,TRBV6-4,TGTGCCAGCAGTGACGTCGGGAGAGGGTCACCCCTCCACTTT,CASSDVGRGSPLHF
NA,TRBJ2-3,NA,TRBV30,TGTGCCTGGAGTGTACGGCAGACTACAGATACGCAGTATTTT,CAWSVRQTTDTQYF
NA,TRBJ1-2,NA,TRBV29-1,TGCAGCGTGCCCCCCGACCTAGGGAACTCCTATGGCTACACCTTC,CSVPPDLGNSYGYTF
NA,TRBJ1-1,NA,TRBV7-9,TGTGCCAGCAGCTTTGGGGTAGGGGCTGTGAACACTGAAGCTTTCTTT,CASSFGVGAVNTEAFF
NA,TRBJ2-7,NA,TRBV10-2,TGCGCCAGCAGTGAGTCAACCTACGAGCAGTACTTC,CASSESTYEQYF
NA,TRBJ1-2,NA,TRBV5-1,TGCGCCAGCAGCCCGAGTCGGGCAGACTATGGCTACACCTTC,CASSPSRADYGYTF
TRBD1,TRBJ1-3,NA,TRBV27,TGTGCCAGCAGTTCCGGGACAGGCCGAGGAAACACCATATATTTT,CASSSGTGRGNTIYF
NA,TRBJ2-2,NA,TRBV7-3,TGTGCCAGCAGCAGCAAACCCACCGGGGAGCTGTTTTTT,CASSSKPTGELFF
NA,TRBJ1-6,NA,TRBV4-1,TGCGCCAGCAGCCAAGATAGGGGGGGATTTAGCTCCTATAATTCACCCCTCCACTTT,CASSQDRGGFSSYNSPLHF
NA,TRBJ1-2,NA,TRBV6-5,TGTGCCAGCAGGCCGGGGGACTTGAGTAAAAGCTACACCTTC,CASRPGDLSKSYTF
TRBD1,TRBJ1-1,NA,TRBV5-1,TGCGCCAGCAGCTTGCCGGGACAGGGCCTCACTGAAGCTTTCTTT,CASSLPGQGLTEAFF
TRBD2,TRBJ2-3,NA,TRBV5-4,TGTGCCAGCAGCCGTCGACTAGCGGCTAGCACAGATACGCAGTATTTT,CASSRRLAASTDTQYF
TRBD2,TRBJ2-2,NA,TRBV27,TGTGCCAGCAGTCCCTCCTACAGCGGGGGGGCGCCAGGGGAGCTGTTTTTT,CASSPSYSGGAPGELFF
NA,TRBJ2-1,NA,TRBV6-1,TGTGCCAGCAGAGACCAGGGGCATGAGCAGTTCTTC,CASRDQGHEQFF
NA,TRBJ2-2,NA,TRBV2,TGTGCCAGCAGCTCAGCTCTAGCGAACACCGGGGAGCTGTTTTTT,CASSSALANTGELFF
TRBD1,TRBJ1-1,NA,TRBV28,TGTGCCAGCAGTTTATACAACCTTCGACAGGGGGAAGCTTTCTTT,CASSLYNLRQGEAFF
TRBD2,TRBJ2-7,once,TRBV15,TGTGCCACCAGCGGCTCATCGCGGGGGGGAACCAAGACTAGCGGGAACCCCATCTACGAGCAGTACTTC,CATSGSSRGGTKTSGNPIYEQYF
NA,TRBJ1-2,once,TRBV7-9,TGTGCCAGCACCTCACAGGGAGGTGGCTATGGCTACACCTTC,CASTSQGGGYGYTF
NA,TRBJ2-7,NA,TRBV25-1,TGTGCCAGCAGTGACCCTAGCTCAACCTACGAGCAGTACTTC,CASSDPSSTYEQYF
NA,TRBJ2-5,NA,TRBV5-1,TGCGCCAGCAGCCTAGGGGTGACCCGGGAGACCCAGTACTTC,CASSLGVTRETQYF
NA,TRBJ1-1,NA,TRBV5-4,TGTGCCAGCAGCTTGGGTAGGGACATTCTAACTGAAGCTTTCTTT,CASSLGRDILTEAFF